Listed below are T cell receptor beta chains from one sample, sequenced in a study of blood T cell repertoires in COVID-19. Clones were sequenced by immunoSEQ multiplex PCR, and TCRdb holds only the in-frame ones, with some missing. This repertoire shows about 66,000 clones, less than 85% found once; its top ten account for under 7%. The sample taken for sequencing was peripheral blood. The receptors shown here come from a man aged 60 to 69 with acute or convalescent COVID-19. CDR3s leave out the opening cysteine and the closing phenylalanine or tryptophan. Fields, in order: J gene, clone size, V gene, CDR3 protein. A row's size may be missing; if present it is once, few, many or a size class.

TRBJ1-4	.	TRBV6-5	ASRRQGGYEKLF
TRBJ1-2	.	TRBV30	AWSMGQGYGYT
TRBJ2-6	.	TRBV7-2	ASSLRESANVLT
TRBJ1-2	.	TRBV2	ASSEQGQPYGYT
TRBJ2-4	.	TRBV7-2	ASSQGGGGGNIQY
TRBJ2-2	.	TRBV27	ASYRQGVSGELF
TRBJ2-1	medium-sized	TRBV6-4	ASSDGAGGHNEQF
TRBJ2-6	.	TRBV5-1	ASKQGMGSGANVLT
TRBJ2-5	.	TRBV5-4	ASSLDRGRLETQY
TRBJ2-3	.	TRBV15	ATSRGFEVTDTQY
TRBJ1-4	.	TRBV9	ASSAGQKTNEKLF
TRBJ1-1	.	TRBV5-1	ASSASPTGATEAF
TRBJ2-5	.	TRBV15	ATSAGQQETQY
TRBJ1-6	few	TRBV7-9	ASSLLIPEVPLH
TRBJ1-2	.	TRBV7-9	ASSPGQRSNYGYT
TRBJ1-6	few	TRBV5-6	ASSWGQKNSPLH
TRBJ2-1	.	TRBV6-5	ASSYPTGTGGNEQF
TRBJ1-2	.	TRBV6-6	ASSSQRPGGNYGYT
TRBJ2-4	.	TRBV10-2	ASSEVKSGSDIQY
TRBJ2-3	.	TRBV4-1	ASSQASSGRATDTQY
TRBJ1-2	.	TRBV15	ATREGRTGGYGYT
TRBJ1-2	.	TRBV9	ASSVAPGQGYGYT
TRBJ1-4	.	TRBV19	ASSIGRVSEKLF
TRBJ1-4	.	TRBV19	ASSALERATNEKLF
TRBJ1-2	.	TRBV18	ASSPSRQGNT
TRBJ1-5	few	TRBV9	ASSSRTGNQPQH
TRBJ2-2	once	TRBV7-9	ASSDKGTSFFSNTGELF
TRBJ2-1	.	TRBV7-2	ASSYGLALYNEQF